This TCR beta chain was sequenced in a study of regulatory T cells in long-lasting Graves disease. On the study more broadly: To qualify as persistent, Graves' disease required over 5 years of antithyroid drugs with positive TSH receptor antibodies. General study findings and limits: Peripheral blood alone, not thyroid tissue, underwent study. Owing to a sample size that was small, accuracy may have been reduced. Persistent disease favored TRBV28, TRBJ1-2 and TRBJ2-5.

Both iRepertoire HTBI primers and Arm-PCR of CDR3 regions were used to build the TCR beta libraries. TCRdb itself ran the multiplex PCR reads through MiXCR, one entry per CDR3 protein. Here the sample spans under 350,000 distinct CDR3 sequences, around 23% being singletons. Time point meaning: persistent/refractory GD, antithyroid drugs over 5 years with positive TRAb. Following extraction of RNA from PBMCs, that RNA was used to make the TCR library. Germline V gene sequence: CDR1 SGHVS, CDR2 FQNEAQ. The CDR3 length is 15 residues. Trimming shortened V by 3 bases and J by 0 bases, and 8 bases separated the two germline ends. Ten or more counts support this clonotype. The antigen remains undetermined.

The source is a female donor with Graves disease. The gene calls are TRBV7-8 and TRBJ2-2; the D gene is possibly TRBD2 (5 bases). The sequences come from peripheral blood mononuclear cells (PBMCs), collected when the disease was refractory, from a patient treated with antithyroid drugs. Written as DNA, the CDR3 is TGTGCCAGCAGCTTGACTAACACGAACACCGGGGAGCTGTTTTTT. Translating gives CASSLTNTNTGELFF.